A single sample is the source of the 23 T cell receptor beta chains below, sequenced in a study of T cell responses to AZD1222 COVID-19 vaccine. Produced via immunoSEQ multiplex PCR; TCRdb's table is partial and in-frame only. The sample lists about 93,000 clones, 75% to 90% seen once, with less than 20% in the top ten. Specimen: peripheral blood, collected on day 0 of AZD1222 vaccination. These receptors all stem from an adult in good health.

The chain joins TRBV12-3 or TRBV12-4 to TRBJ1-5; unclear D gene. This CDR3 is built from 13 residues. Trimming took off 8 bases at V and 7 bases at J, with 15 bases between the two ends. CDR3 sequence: CASGRGVRQPQHF. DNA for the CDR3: TGTGCCAGCGGACGTGGGGTAAGGCAGCCCCAGCATTTT.

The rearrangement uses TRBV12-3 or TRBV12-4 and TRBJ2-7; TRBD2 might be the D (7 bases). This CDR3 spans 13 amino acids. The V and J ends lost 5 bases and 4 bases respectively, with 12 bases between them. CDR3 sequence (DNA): TGTGCCAGCAGTCTACAGGGAGGGTACGAGCAGTACTTC. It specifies CASSLQGGYEQYF.

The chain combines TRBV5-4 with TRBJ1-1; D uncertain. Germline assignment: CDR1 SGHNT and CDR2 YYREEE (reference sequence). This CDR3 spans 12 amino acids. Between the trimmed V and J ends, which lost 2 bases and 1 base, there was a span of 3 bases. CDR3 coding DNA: TGTGCCAGCAGCTTCAGGAACACTGAAGCTTTCTTT. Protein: CASSFRNTEAFF.

CDR3 residues: CASSLPTLNTEAFF. In DNA form, the CDR3 reads TGTGCCAGCAGCTTGCCCACTTTGAACACTGAAGCTTTCTTT. The chain has TRBV5-6 and TRBJ1-1; no definite D call. This CDR3 comprises 14 residues. CDR1 and CDR2 from the germline V gene are SGHDT and YYEEEE. Trimming shortened V by 1 base and J by 0 bases, and 7 bases separated the two germline ends.

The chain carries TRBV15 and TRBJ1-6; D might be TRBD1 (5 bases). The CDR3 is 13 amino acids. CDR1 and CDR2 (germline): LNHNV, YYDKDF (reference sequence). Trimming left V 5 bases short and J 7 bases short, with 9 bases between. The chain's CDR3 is CATSGALNSPLHF. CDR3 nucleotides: TGTGCCACCAGCGGGGCGCTGAATTCACCCCTCCACTTT. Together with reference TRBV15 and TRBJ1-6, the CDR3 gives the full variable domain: DAMVIQNPRYQVTQFGKPVTLSCSQTLNHNVMYWYQQKSSQAPKLLFHYYDKDFNNEADTPDNFQSRRPNTSFCFLDIRSPGLGDTAMYLCATSGALNSPLHFGNGTRLTVT.

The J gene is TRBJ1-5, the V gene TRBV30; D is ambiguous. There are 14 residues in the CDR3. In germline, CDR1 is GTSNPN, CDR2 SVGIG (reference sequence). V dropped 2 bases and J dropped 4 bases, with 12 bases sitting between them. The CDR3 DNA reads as TGTGCCTGGAGTTCTTGGGGTCGGAATCAGCCCCAGCATTTT. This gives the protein CAWSSWGRNQPQHF.

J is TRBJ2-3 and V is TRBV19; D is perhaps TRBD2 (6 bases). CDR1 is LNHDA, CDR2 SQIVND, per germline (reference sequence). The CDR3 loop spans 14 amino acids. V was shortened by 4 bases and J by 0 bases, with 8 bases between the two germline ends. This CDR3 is CASSTRGSTDTQYF. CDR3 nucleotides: TGTGCCAGTAGTACCCGGGGGAGCACAGATACGCAGTATTTT.

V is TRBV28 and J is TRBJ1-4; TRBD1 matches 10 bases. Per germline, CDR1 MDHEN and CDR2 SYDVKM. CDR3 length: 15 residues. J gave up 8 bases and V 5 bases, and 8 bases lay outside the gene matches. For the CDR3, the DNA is TGTGCCAGCAGTCACTTGACAGGGGGCGGGGAAAAACTGTTTTTT. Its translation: CASSHLTGGGEKLFF.

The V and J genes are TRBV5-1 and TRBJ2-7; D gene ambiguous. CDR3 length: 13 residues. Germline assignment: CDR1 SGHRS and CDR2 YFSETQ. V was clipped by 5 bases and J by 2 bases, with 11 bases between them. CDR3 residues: CASRDHSAYEQYF. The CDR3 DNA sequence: TGCGCCAGCAGGGACCATTCGGCCTACGAGCAGTACTTC. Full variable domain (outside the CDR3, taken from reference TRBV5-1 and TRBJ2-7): KAGVTQTPRYLIKTRGQQVTLSCSPISGHRSVSWYQQTPGQGLQFLFEYFSETQRNKGNFPGRFSGRQFSNSRSEMNVSTLELGDSALYLCASRDHSAYEQYFGPGTRLTVT.

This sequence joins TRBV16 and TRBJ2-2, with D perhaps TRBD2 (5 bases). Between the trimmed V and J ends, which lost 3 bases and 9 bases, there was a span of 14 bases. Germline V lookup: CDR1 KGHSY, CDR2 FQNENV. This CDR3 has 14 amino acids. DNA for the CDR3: TGTGCCAGCAGCCATTTCAGAGCGGCCTGGGAGCTGTTTTTT. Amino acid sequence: CASSHFRAAWELFF.

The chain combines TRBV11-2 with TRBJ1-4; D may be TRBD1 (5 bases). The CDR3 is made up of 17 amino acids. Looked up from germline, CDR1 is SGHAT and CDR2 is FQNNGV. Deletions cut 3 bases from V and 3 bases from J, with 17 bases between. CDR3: CASSFRGTPGANEKLFF. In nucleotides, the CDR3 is TGTGCCAGCAGCTTTAGAGGGACTCCCGGAGCTAATGAAAAACTGTTTTTT.

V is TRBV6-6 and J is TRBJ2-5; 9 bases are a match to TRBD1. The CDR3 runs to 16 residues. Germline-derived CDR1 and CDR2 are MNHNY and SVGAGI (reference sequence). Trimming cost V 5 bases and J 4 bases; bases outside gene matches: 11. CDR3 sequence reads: CASSHRDRAGAETQYF. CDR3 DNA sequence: TGTGCCAGCAGTCACCGGGACAGGGCCGGAGCAGAGACCCAGTACTTC.

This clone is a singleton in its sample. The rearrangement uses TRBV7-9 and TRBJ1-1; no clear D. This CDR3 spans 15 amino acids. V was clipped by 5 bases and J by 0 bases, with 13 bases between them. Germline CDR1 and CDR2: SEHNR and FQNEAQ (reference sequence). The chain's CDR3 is CASSPPQEVNTEAFF. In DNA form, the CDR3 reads TGTGCCAGCAGCCCCCCTCAGGAGGTGAACACTGAAGCTTTCTTT.

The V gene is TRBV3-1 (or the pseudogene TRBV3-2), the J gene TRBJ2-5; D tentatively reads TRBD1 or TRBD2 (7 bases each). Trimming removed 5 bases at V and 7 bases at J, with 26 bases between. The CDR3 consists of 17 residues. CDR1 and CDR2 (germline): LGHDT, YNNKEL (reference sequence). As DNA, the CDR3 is TGTGCCAGCAGCGCGAGGCCCCATCAGGGGGGGTCTGGGACCCAGTACTTC. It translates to CASSARPHQGGSGTQYF.

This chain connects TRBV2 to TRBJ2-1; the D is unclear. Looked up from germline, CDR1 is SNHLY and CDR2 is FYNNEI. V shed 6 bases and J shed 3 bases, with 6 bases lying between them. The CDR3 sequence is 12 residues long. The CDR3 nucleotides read TGTGCCAGCAGGACGTACTACAATGAGCAGTTCTTC. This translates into CASRTYYNEQFF.

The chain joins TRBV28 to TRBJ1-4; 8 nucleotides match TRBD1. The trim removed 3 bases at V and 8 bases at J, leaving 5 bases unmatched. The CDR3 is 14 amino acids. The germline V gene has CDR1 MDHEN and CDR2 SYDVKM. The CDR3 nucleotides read TGTGCCAGCAGTTTGTCAGGGGGCAGCGAAAAACTGTTTTTT. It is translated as CASSLSGGSEKLFF.

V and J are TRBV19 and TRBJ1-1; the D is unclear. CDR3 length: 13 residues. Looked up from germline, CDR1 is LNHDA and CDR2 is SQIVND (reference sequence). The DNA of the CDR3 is TGTGCGATTCATTGGGGAAGAGGGACTGAAGCTTTCTTT. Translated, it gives CAIHWGRGTEAFF.

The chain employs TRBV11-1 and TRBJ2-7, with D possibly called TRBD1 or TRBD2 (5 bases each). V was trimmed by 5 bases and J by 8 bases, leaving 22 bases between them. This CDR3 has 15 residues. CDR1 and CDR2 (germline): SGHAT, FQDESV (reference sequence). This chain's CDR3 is CASSPPGTTQPKQYF. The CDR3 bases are TGTGCCAGCAGCCCACCCGGGACCACCCAACCGAAGCAGTACTTC.

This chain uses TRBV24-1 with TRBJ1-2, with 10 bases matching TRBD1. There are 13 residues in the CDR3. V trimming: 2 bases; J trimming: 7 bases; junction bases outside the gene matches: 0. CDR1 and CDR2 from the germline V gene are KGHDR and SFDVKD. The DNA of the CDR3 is TGTGCCACCAGTGATTGGACAGGGGGTGGCTACACCTTC. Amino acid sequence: CATSDWTGGGYTF.

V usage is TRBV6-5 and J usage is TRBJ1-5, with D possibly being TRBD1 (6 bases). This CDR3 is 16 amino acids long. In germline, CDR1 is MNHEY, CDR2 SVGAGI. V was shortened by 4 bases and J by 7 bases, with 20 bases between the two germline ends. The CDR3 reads CASSSSQGPKGQPQHF. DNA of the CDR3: TGTGCCAGCAGTTCCTCACAGGGACCCAAAGGGCAGCCCCAGCATTTT.

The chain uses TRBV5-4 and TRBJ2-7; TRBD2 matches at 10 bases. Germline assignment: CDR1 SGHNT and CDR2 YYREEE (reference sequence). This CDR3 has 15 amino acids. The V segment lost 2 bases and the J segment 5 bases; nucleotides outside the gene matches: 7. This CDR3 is CASSFRAGGRDEQYF. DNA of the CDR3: TGTGCCAGCAGCTTCCGAGCGGGAGGGCGGGACGAGCAGTACTTC.

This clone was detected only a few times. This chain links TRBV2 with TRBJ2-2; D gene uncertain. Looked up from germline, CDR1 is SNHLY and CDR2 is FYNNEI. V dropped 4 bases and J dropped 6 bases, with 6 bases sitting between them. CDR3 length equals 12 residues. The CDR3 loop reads CASSADSGELFF. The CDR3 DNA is TGTGCCAGCAGTGCCGATTCCGGGGAGCTGTTTTTT.

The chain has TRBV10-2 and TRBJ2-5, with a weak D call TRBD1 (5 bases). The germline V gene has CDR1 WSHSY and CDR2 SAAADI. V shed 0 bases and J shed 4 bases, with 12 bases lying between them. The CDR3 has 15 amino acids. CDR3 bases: TGCGCCAGCAGTGAGTCCAGGGCCTGGGGAGAGACCCAGTACTTC. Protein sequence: CASSESRAWGETQYF.